The T cell receptor (beta chain) described here comes from a study of OX40 agonist ivuxolimab in advanced cancers. Data came from immunoSEQ multiplex PCR; TCRdb stores just in-frame clones and leaves some out. Of some 76,000 clones in the sample, over 70% were seen once. The CDR3 covers 13 residues. Germline assignment: CDR1 SEHNR and CDR2 FQNEAQ (reference sequence). V was trimmed by 4 bases and J by 4 bases, leaving 10 bases between them. The chain employs TRBV7-9 and TRBJ1-1; the D gene is possibly TRBD1 (5 bases). The clonotype comes from an adult with an advanced solid tumor such as melanoma, head and neck, liver or kidney cancer. The sample here was CD4+ or CD8+ T cells sorted from blood, taken in a trial of the OX40 agonist ivuxolimab. DNA for the CDR3: TGTGCCAGCAGCTGGGGCGGGGGCACTGAAGCTTTCTTT. Translated, it gives CASSWGGGTEAFF.